The clone carrying this T cell receptor beta chain was recorded a few times. The sample is drawn from a study of T-cell reconstitution after alpha-beta-depleted transplantation in children. Preparation of the TCRbeta library was carried out with unique molecular identifiers. TCRdb reprocessed the PCR reads with MiXCR, giving one entry per CDR3 protein. The sample has about 540,000 distinct CDR3 sequences, about 17% seen once; the top ten hold roughly 3.3%. The CDR3 sequence is 15 residues long. Unmatched junction bases numbered 7, after V lost 3 bases and J lost 5 bases. The rearrangement links TRBV12-3 or TRBV12-4 to TRBJ2-1, with 7 bases identical to TRBD2. The clonotype comes from a human donor who donated a stem cell graft to a child with acute lymphoblastic leukemia. The sample here was PBMCs from the stem cell graft donor, taken from the stem cell graft. CDR3 amino acids: CASSLIGGGNNEQFF. CDR3 in DNA: TGTGCCAGCAGTTTGATTGGGGGGGGGAACAATGAGCAGTTCTTC.